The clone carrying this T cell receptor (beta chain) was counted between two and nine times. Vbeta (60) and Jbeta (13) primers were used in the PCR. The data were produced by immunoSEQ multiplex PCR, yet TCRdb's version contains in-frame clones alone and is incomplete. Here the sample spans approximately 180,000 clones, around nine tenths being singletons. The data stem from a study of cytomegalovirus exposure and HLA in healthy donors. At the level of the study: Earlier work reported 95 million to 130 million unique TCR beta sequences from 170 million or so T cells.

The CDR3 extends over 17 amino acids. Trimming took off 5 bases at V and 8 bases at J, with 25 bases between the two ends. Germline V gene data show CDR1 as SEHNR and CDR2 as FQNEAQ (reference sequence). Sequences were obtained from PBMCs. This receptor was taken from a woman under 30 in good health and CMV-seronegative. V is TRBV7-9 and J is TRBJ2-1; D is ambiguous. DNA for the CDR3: TGTGCCAGCAGCCCGCCCTTCAGGAATTTGGGTGAGCATGAGCAGTTCTTC. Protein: CASSPPFRNLGEHEQFF.